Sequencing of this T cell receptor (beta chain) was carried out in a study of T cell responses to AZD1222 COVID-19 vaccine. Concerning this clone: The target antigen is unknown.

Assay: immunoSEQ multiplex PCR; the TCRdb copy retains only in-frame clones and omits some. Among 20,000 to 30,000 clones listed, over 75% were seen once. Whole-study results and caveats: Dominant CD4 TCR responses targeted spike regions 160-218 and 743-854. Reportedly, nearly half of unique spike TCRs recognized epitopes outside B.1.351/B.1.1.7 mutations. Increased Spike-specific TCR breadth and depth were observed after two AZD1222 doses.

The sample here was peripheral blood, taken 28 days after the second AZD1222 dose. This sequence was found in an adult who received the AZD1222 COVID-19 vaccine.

In nucleotides, the CDR3 is TGTGCCAGCTCACCACCGGGGCAAGAGACCCAGTACTTC. Translated: CASSPPGQETQYF. The chain joins TRBV18 to TRBJ2-5; D not certain. Trimming cost V 0 bases and J 2 bases, with 4 bases left between them. This CDR3 has 13 amino acids. Germline lookup yields CDR1 KGHSH and CDR2 LQKENI.